The TCR beta chain described here comes from a study of T cell responses to AZD1222 COVID-19 vaccine. Profiled with immunoSEQ multiplex PCR; TCRdb holds only in-frame clones, not every one. This sample's table reports some 150,000 clones. CDR3 length: 15 amino acids. V lost 3 bases and J 0 bases, leaving 6 bases between the germline ends. Germline CDR1 MDHEN, CDR2 SYDVKM. The receptor was derived from an adult in good health. The rearrangement links TRBV28 to TRBJ1-6; D unclear. Sequencing used peripheral blood. CDR3 DNA: TGTGCCAGCAGTTTGAAAAGCTCCTATAATTCACCCCTCCACTTT. Translated: CASSLKSSYNSPLHF.